Each of the 25 T cell receptor beta chains below was sequenced from the same sample in a study of blood T cell repertoires in COVID-19. Here immunoSEQ multiplex PCR was the method, and the copy in TCRdb shows in-frame clones only, minus some. The sample has roughly 150,000 clones; around 80% are singletons. The specimen sequenced was PBMCs or T cells enriched from blood (not recorded which). Source of these receptors: a woman between 70 and 85 years old in a cohort exposed to, infected with or recovered from COVID-19 (not recorded which).

V and J are TRBV5-4 and TRBJ1-6; TRBD1 might be the D (5 bases). Germline values: CDR1 SGHNT, CDR2 YYREEE (reference sequence). Trimming stripped 4 bases from V and 6 bases from J, with 14 bases between. This CDR3 is 15 amino acids long. The CDR3 sequence is CASSPQKGPNSPLHF. DNA of the CDR3: TGTGCCAGCAGCCCACAAAAGGGGCCTAATTCACCCCTCCACTTT.

The gene calls are TRBV11-1 and TRBJ2-7; D may be TRBD2 (5 bases). Germline values: CDR1 SGHAT, CDR2 FQDESV (reference sequence). This CDR3 comprises 13 residues. V dropped 4 bases and J dropped 4 bases, with 11 bases sitting between them. CDR3 region: CASSSGILYEQYF. The CDR3 bases are TGTGCCAGCAGCTCCGGGATTCTTTACGAGCAGTACTTC.

This sequence joins TRBV6-6 and TRBJ2-7; 9 nucleotides match TRBD2. CDR1 and CDR2 from the germline V gene are MNHNY and SVGAGI (reference sequence). The V segment lost 5 bases and the J segment 0 bases; nucleotides outside the gene matches: 11. The CDR3 totals 17 residues. In DNA, the CDR3 is TGTGCCAGCAGTCCCCGGGGTAGCGGGGGTTACTCCTACGAGCAGTACTTC. It specifies CASSPRGSGGYSYEQYF.

V and J are TRBV7-9 and TRBJ2-5; D is unresolved. Trimming shortened V by 7 bases and J by 4 bases, and 16 bases separated the two germline ends. There are 14 residues in the CDR3. Germline V CDR1 and CDR2: SEHNR, FQNEAQ (reference sequence). CDR3 sequence (DNA): TGTGCCAGCACCTCCCTGGGCCCGCGAGAGACCCAGTACTTC. Its protein product is CASTSLGPRETQYF. Variable domain in full (rest from reference TRBV7-9 and TRBJ2-5): DTGVSQNPRHKITKRGQNVTFRCDPISEHNRLYWYRQTLGQGPEFLTYFQNEAQLEKSRLLSDRFSAERPKGSFSTLEIQRTEQGDSAMYLCASTSLGPRETQYFGPGTRLLVL.

V usage is TRBV3-1 (or the pseudogene TRBV3-2) and J usage is TRBJ2-1; 8 bases line up with TRBD2. The J segment lost 4 bases and the V segment lost 2 bases, leaving 4 bases of the junction unmatched. The CDR3 is 15 residues long. Per germline, CDR1 LGHDT and CDR2 YNNKEL (reference sequence). The CDR3 DNA follows: TGTGCCAGCAGCCAATCCCCGGGAGGGTACAATGAGCAGTTCTTC. The encoded protein is CASSQSPGGYNEQFF.

The V and J genes are TRBV7-2 and TRBJ2-5; D is ambiguous. Germline V lookup: CDR1 SGHTA, CDR2 FQGNSA. V lost 1 base and J lost 4, with 7 bases in between. CDR3 length: 13 amino acids. DNA of the CDR3: TGTGCCAGCAGCTTAGTCGAGTTAGAGACCCAGTACTTC. Protein product: CASSLVELETQYF.

The J gene is TRBJ2-1, the V gene TRBV19; the match to TRBD2 covers 9 bases. This CDR3 has 17 residues. The junction had 16 bases not matched to a gene; V was cut back by 1 base and J by 12 bases. The germline V gene encodes CDR1 LNHDA and CDR2 SQIVND (reference sequence). The CDR3 loop reads CASSIGGARLAGVVQFF. CDR3 nucleotides: TGTGCCAGTAGTATAGGGGGAGCTAGATTAGCGGGAGTGGTGCAGTTCTTC.

V is TRBV5-6 and J is TRBJ2-7; no clear D gene. The ends were cut back, 1 base at V and 6 bases at J, with 5 bases in the middle. This CDR3 has 11 residues. In germline, CDR1 is SGHDT, CDR2 YYEEEE. The CDR3 nucleotides read TGTGCCAGCAGCTTGAATATCGAGCAGTACTTC. As protein: CASSLNIEQYF.

The V and J genes are TRBV6-5 and TRBJ1-5; D is ambiguous. Between the trimmed V and J ends, which lost 4 bases and 1 base, there was a span of 11 bases. There are 15 residues in the CDR3. Germline-derived CDR1 and CDR2 are MNHEY and SVGAGI. As DNA, the CDR3 is TGTGCCAGCAGTTCGGGCAGCGGAAGCAATCAGCCCCAGCATTTT. Its translation: CASSSGSGSNQPQHF.

The chain employs TRBV9 and TRBJ2-3; 8 positions agree with TRBD2. The CDR3 runs 15 residues. Trimming took 3 bases from V and 1 from J; bases not matched to a gene: 4. Germline V lookup: CDR1 SGDLS, CDR2 YYNGEE. DNA for the CDR3: TGTGCCAGCAGCGCCACTAGCGGCCGCACAGATACGCAGTATTTT. Translation gives CASSATSGRTDTQYF. Supplemented by reference TRBV9 and TRBJ2-3, the full variable domain reads DSGVTQTPKHLITATGQRVTLRCSPRSGDLSVYWYQQSLDQGLQFLIQYYNGEERAKGNILERFSAQQFPDLHSELNLSSLELGDSALYFCASSATSGRTDTQYFGPGTRLTVL.

This rearrangement joins TRBV7-2 to TRBJ2-7; weak D call: TRBD2 (7 bases). The CDR3 is made up of 16 amino acids. The V and J ends lost 1 base and 0 bases respectively, with 13 bases between them. The germline V gene has CDR1 SGHTA and CDR2 FQGNSA. CDR3 sequence (DNA): TGTGCCAGCAGCTTAGTAGGGGGGGCTAGCTCCTACGAGCAGTACTTC. The encoded protein is CASSLVGGASSYEQYF.

The V gene is TRBV10-1, the J gene TRBJ2-5, with D unresolved. The V end lost 4 bases, the J end lost 1 base, and 4 bases lay between the germline ends. Per germline, CDR1 WNHNN and CDR2 SYGVQD (reference sequence). This CDR3 contains 12 residues. The CDR3 nucleotides read TGCGCCAGCAGTGGAGGCCAAGAGACCCAGTACTTC. This gives the protein CASSGGQETQYF.

The V and J genes are TRBV29-1 and TRBJ1-1, with 9 bases aligning to TRBD1. The germline V gene encodes CDR1 SQVTM and CDR2 ANQGSEA. CDR3 length equals 15 residues. With V trimmed by 5 bases and J by 4 bases, 11 bases remained unmatched. The CDR3 spells CSVFGQGSVSTEAFF. For the CDR3, the DNA is TGCAGCGTTTTCGGACAGGGGAGTGTCTCCACTGAAGCTTTCTTT. Drawing the rest from reference TRBV29-1 and TRBJ1-1, the complete variable domain is SAVISQKPSRDICQRGTSLTIQCQVDSQVTMMFWYRQQPGQSLTLIATANQGSEATYESGFVIDKFPISRPNLTFSTLTVSNMSPEDSSIYLCSVFGQGSVSTEAFFGQGTRLTVV.

CDR3 region: CASSSMETQYF. CDR3 in DNA: TGTGCCAGCAGCTCTATGGAGACCCAGTACTTC. The rearrangement joins TRBV11-2 to TRBJ2-5; unclear D gene. CDR1 and CDR2 from the germline V gene are SGHAT and FQNNGV. This CDR3 spans 11 amino acids. Trimming cost V 4 bases and J 5 bases, with 5 bases left between them.

This chain links TRBV4-2 with TRBJ1-3; D is undetermined. The V end lost 0 bases, the J end lost 4 bases, and 16 bases lay between the germline ends. The CDR3 runs 17 residues. Germline V gene data show CDR1 as LGHNA and CDR2 as YNFKEQ. The CDR3 nucleotides read TGTGCCAGCAGCCAAGATGCGGCCGTGGGGAGAGGAAACACCATATATTTT. Translating gives CASSQDAAVGRGNTIYF.

The V and J genes are TRBV3-1 (or the pseudogene TRBV3-2) and TRBJ2-1, with D perhaps matching TRBD2 (6 bases). Germline V CDR1 and CDR2: LGHDT, YNNKEL (reference sequence). CDR3 length equals 16 residues. V dropped 4 bases and J dropped 0 bases, with 13 bases sitting between them. The CDR3 protein is CASSRQPGSSYNEQFF. CDR3 DNA: TGTGCCAGCAGCCGACAGCCCGGGAGCTCCTACAATGAGCAGTTCTTC.

The rearrangement joins TRBV5-8 to TRBJ1-1, with D tentatively TRBD1 (6 bases). Germline V gives CDR1 SGHTS, CDR2 YDEGEE. This CDR3 is 14 amino acids long. Trimming removed 5 bases from V and 1 base from J, with 12 bases in between. CDR3 amino acids: CASSSPTGNTEAFF. The CDR3 DNA sequence: TGTGCCAGCAGTTCACCGACAGGGAACACTGAAGCTTTCTTT.

This chain's CDR3 is CASSLGTYRGRMNTEAFF. Written as DNA, the CDR3 is TGTGCCAGCAGCTTGGGGACCTACAGGGGGCGGATGAACACTGAAGCTTTCTTT. The rearrangement joins TRBV5-5 to TRBJ1-1; TRBD1 matches 9 bases. The CDR3 runs to 18 residues. Germline assignment: CDR1 SGHKS and CDR2 YYEKEE (reference sequence). V gave up 0 bases and J gave up 0 bases; unmatched junction bases: 9.

V gene TRBV28 combines with J gene TRBJ1-6; 9 positions match TRBD1. This CDR3 spans 15 amino acids. Germline loops: CDR1 MDHEN, CDR2 SYDVKM. J was trimmed by 9 bases and V by 1 base; bases with no gene match: 4. Written as DNA, the CDR3 is TGTGCCAGCAGTTTATTATACAGGGGGCGTTCACCCCTCCACTTT. Its translation is CASSLLYRGRSPLHF.

The gene calls are TRBV6-1 and TRBJ2-7; weak D call: TRBD2 (6 bases). The V and J ends lost 4 bases and 4 bases respectively, with 20 bases between them. The CDR3 has 16 residues. Germline V gene sequence: CDR1 MNHNS, CDR2 SASEGT. The CDR3 nucleotides are TGTGCCAGCAGTGGACTTACGACTAGGATCGGGTACGAGCAGTACTTC. Translation: CASSGLTTRIGYEQYF.

The chain links TRBV18 to TRBJ2-3; TRBD2 aligns across 9 bases. J was trimmed by 6 bases and V by 5 bases; bases with no gene match: 12. The CDR3 is 16 amino acids. Germline assignment: CDR1 KGHSH and CDR2 LQKENI. Here the CDR3 reads CASSALAGFTRDTQYF. CDR3 bases: TGTGCCAGCTCAGCACTAGCGGGCTTTACCCGGGATACGCAGTATTTT.

This clone has only one observation. The chain carries TRBV7-9 and TRBJ1-4; no clear D gene. CDR3 length: 14 amino acids. The germline V and J ends were trimmed by 1 base and 4 bases, with 7 bases remaining between them. Per the germline V gene, CDR1 is SEHNR and CDR2 is FQNEAQ (reference sequence). The CDR3 nucleotides read TGTGCCAGCAGCTTAGTTACAGTTAATGAAAAACTGTTTTTT. Translating it yields CASSLVTVNEKLFF.

This clone occurred once. CDR3 DNA: TGTGCCAGCAGCTTAGTGCCCCAGACAGGGATTTCCGAAAAACTGTTTTTT. Encoded protein: CASSLVPQTGISEKLFF. The chain couples TRBV7-8 to TRBJ1-4, with 7 nucleotides matching TRBD1. The ends lost 1 base at V and 8 bases at J; junction bases unmatched: 13. The CDR3 totals 17 residues. Germline V gene sequence: CDR1 SGHVS, CDR2 FQNEAQ.

In its sample, this clone was seen a few times. The V gene is TRBV3-1 (or the pseudogene TRBV3-2), the J gene TRBJ2-1, with 8 bases that match TRBD2. V shed 0 bases and J 6 bases; nucleotides not matched to a gene: 10. CDR1 is LGHDT, CDR2 YNNKEL, per germline (reference sequence). The CDR3 length is 17 residues. CDR3 DNA: TGTGCCAGCAGCCAAGATGGAGCGGGAGAGTGGGTCAATGAGCAGTTCTTC. It is translated as CASSQDGAGEWVNEQFF.

This clone was seen once. The chain joins TRBV5-1 to TRBJ1-4; tentatively, D is TRBD1 (6 bases). CDR1 SGHRS and CDR2 YFSETQ come from the germline V gene. The CDR3 contains 16 residues. Trimming removed 0 bases from V and 7 bases from J, with 16 bases in between. The CDR3 loop reads CASSLGGQGQGEKLFF. CDR3 nucleotides: TGCGCCAGCAGCTTGGGAGGCCAGGGGCAGGGTGAAAAACTGTTTTTT.